Each of the 20 T cell receptor beta chains below was sequenced from the same sample in a study of regulatory T cells in long-lasting Graves disease. Time point noted: persistent/refractory GD, antithyroid drugs over 5 years with positive TRAb. There was RNA extracted from PBMCs, and the TCR library was made from it. Sequencing libraries for TCR beta were prepared with iRepertoire HTBI primers and Arm-PCR of CDR3 regions. TCRdb reprocessed the multiplex PCR reads with MiXCR, giving one entry per CDR3 protein. The sample contains 700,000 or so distinct CDR3 sequences, 25% to 30% of which appear only once. Specimen: peripheral blood mononuclear cells (PBMCs), collected when the disease was refractory, from a patient treated with antithyroid drugs. The receptors originated from a female donor with Graves disease.

A few counts support this clonotype. The chain uses TRBV29-1 and TRBJ2-2; TRBD1 matches at 9 bases. The CDR3 extends over 16 amino acids. V lost 7 bases, J lost 6 bases, and 15 bases stayed unmatched. CDR1 and CDR2 from the germline V gene are SQVTM and ANQGSEA. The CDR3 loop is CSARDPDRDRAGELFF. The CDR3 DNA reads as TGCAGCGCCAGAGACCCGGACAGGGACAGGGCCGGGGAGCTGTTTTTT.

Worth noting for this clonotype: At one end, the junction sequence differs from germline, possibly due to a read error. This chain joins TRBV29-1 and TRBJ1-2; no firm D call. The CDR3 is made up of 10 amino acids. Germline V lookup: CDR1 SQVTM, CDR2 ANQGSEA. The CDR3 DNA reads TGCAGCGTTTACTATCAAACGTGCCTCTTC. This translates into CSVYYQTCLF.

The rearrangement joins TRBV20-1 to TRBJ2-7; 8 bases match TRBD1. V trimming: 5 bases; J trimming: 3 bases; junction bases outside the gene matches: 12. The CDR3 spans 15 residues. In germline, CDR1 is DFQATT, CDR2 SNEGSKA (reference sequence). The CDR3 here is CSAGFPGTGNYEQYF. The CDR3 region has the DNA TGCAGTGCTGGATTCCCCGGGACAGGAAACTACGAGCAGTACTTC.

This clonotype came up once. This CDR3 reads CASSYSKRLAPYEQYF. CDR3 nucleotide sequence: TGTGCCAGCAGTTACTCGAAGCGACTAGCGCCTTACGAGCAGTACTTC. The rearrangement joins TRBV6-2 or TRBV6-3 to TRBJ2-7, with 8 nucleotides matching TRBD2. CDR1 MNHEY and CDR2 SVGEGT come from the germline V gene. The J segment lost 4 bases and the V segment lost 0 bases, leaving 8 bases of the junction unmatched. CDR3 size: 16 residues.

J is TRBJ1-5 and V is TRBV6-2 or TRBV6-3; 7 bases map to TRBD1. The CDR3 runs to 15 residues. Germline V lookup: CDR1 MNHEY, CDR2 SVGEGT. V lost 2 bases to trimming and J lost 1 base; unmatched junction nucleotides: 2. Written as DNA, the CDR3 is TGTGCCAGCAGTTACGACAGGGTCAGCAATCAGCCCCAGCATTTT. This translates into CASSYDRVSNQPQHF.

This clonotype has just a few counts. This chain joins TRBV20-1 and TRBJ1-4; no reliable D call. CDR3 size: 15 residues. V lost 3 bases and J 3 bases, leaving 14 bases between the germline ends. The germline V gene has CDR1 DFQATT and CDR2 SNEGSKA (reference sequence). CDR3 in DNA: TGCAGTGCTAGTCGCACCCCTGGGGCTAATGAAAAACTGTTTTTT. Amino acid sequence: CSASRTPGANEKLFF.

The genes are TRBV27 and TRBJ1-2; perhaps TRBD1 as D (5 bases). This CDR3 comprises 16 residues. V lost 0 bases, J lost 1 base, and 12 bases lay in between. Germline lookup yields CDR1 MNHEY and CDR2 SMNVEV (reference sequence). The CDR3: CASSLSVGPLNYGYTF. CDR3 coding DNA: TGTGCCAGCAGTTTATCGGTGGGGCCCCTTAACTATGGCTACACCTTC.

The chain carries TRBV5-6 and TRBJ2-5; D is perhaps TRBD1 (5 bases). CDR1 is SGHDT and CDR2 is YYEEEE in the germline V gene. This CDR3 is 15 amino acids long. Trimming left V 0 bases short and J 3 bases short, with 12 bases between. This CDR3 reads CASSLVPTVKETQYF. The CDR3 DNA follows: TGTGCCAGCAGCTTGGTACCGACAGTTAAAGAGACCCAGTACTTC.

This clonotype was recorded at least ten times. This sequence joins TRBV28 and TRBJ1-2, with D tentatively TRBD1 (6 bases). CDR1 is MDHEN and CDR2 is SYDVKM in the germline V gene. Trimming cost V 7 bases and J 4 bases, with 19 bases left between them. The CDR3 extends over 15 amino acids. The CDR3 loop reads CASTLGLGGGYGYTF. The CDR3 DNA is TGTGCCAGCACCTTAGGATTGGGGGGCGGCTATGGCTACACCTTC.

The chain combines TRBV7-2 with TRBJ1-2, with D unclear. CDR1 is SGHTA, CDR2 FQGNSA, per germline. The CDR3 runs 13 residues. Trimming stripped 1 base from V and 8 bases from J, with 11 bases between. The CDR3 nucleotides are TGTGCCAGCAGCTTAGTGGAATTCTGGGGCTACACCTTC. Residues: CASSLVEFWGYTF.

The V call is TRBV27, the J call TRBJ1-1; 7 positions match TRBD1. Germline loops: CDR1 MNHEY, CDR2 SMNVEV (reference sequence). V gave up 6 bases and J gave up 5 bases; unmatched junction bases: 9. This CDR3 is 14 amino acids long. The CDR3 coding sequence is TGTGCCAGCAGAGACACAGGGGTAGAAACTGAAGCTTTCTTT. Amino acid sequence: CASRDTGVETEAFF.

This chain joins TRBV28 and TRBJ1-2; 7 positions match TRBD1. Germline CDR1 reads MDHEN; CDR2 reads SYDVKM. The V segment lost 5 bases and the J segment 5 bases; nucleotides outside the gene matches: 14. This CDR3 is 16 amino acids long. The CDR3 DNA reads TGTGCCAGCAGTCAGGACAGGAGGGGTGGATTTTATGGCTACACCTTC. It yields the protein CASSQDRRGGFYGYTF.

This clonotype was seen a handful of times. The chain is built from TRBV25-1 and TRBJ1-2, with 9 bases fitting TRBD1. CDR3 size: 15 residues. J was trimmed by 6 bases and V by 3 bases; bases with no gene match: 8. CDR1 and CDR2 (germline): MGHDK, SYGVNS. CDR3 in amino acids: CASSDRYRGLDGYTF. The CDR3, as DNA: TGTGCCAGCAGTGACCGCTACAGGGGGCTTGATGGCTACACCTTC.

This chain joins TRBV27 and TRBJ2-2; D possibly corresponds to TRBD1 (6 bases). Deletions cut 6 bases from V and 7 bases from J, with 21 bases between. In germline, CDR1 is MNHEY, CDR2 SMNVEV (reference sequence). The CDR3 extends over 16 amino acids. CDR3 protein: CASSQGRRFQIGELFF. Written as DNA, the CDR3 is TGTGCCAGCAGCCAGGGGCGGCGATTTCAAATCGGGGAGCTGTTTTTT.

This clonotype was counted between two and nine times. The chain joins TRBV15 to TRBJ2-7; D unclear. Germline V gene lookup returns CDR1 LNHNV and CDR2 YYDKDF (reference sequence). The ends were cut back, 1 base at V and 4 bases at J, with 11 bases in the middle. The CDR3 runs to 14 residues. CDR3 nucleotide sequence: TGTGCCACCAGCAGAGGTGAAGTATGGTACGAGCAGTACTTC. It translates to CATSRGEVWYEQYF. The full variable domain, completed using reference TRBV15 and TRBJ2-7, is DAMVIQNPRYQVTQFGKPVTLSCSQTLNHNVMYWYQQKSSQAPKLLFHYYDKDFNNEADTPDNFQSRRPNTSFCFLDIRSPGLGDTAMYLCATSRGEVWYEQYFGPGTRLTVT.

This chain connects TRBV10-3 to TRBJ1-3, with TRBD1 matching over 12 bases. Germline lookup yields CDR1 ENHRY and CDR2 SYGVKD. The length of the CDR3 is 17 residues. V was clipped by 3 bases and J by 2 bases; unmatched bases: 5. Here the CDR3 DNA reads TGTGCCATCAGTGACCCGGGACAGGGGGCGCCTGGAAACACCATATATTTT. Residues: CAISDPGQGAPGNTIYF.

This chain joins TRBV5-1 and TRBJ1-2; TRBD1 matches 9 bases. Germline loops: CDR1 SGHRS, CDR2 YFSETQ. The length of the CDR3 is 15 residues. J was trimmed by 5 bases and V by 3 bases; bases with no gene match: 8. CDR3 coding DNA: TGCGCCAGCAGCTCACCAGGACAGGGGTTGTATGGCTACACCTTC. This codes for CASSSPGQGLYGYTF.

The chain combines TRBV10-3 with TRBJ1-5; TRBD1 matches at 10 bases. J lost 5 bases, V lost 0 bases, and 1 base had no gene match. Germline V gives CDR1 ENHRY, CDR2 SYGVKD. The CDR3 runs to 15 residues. CDR3 nucleotide sequence: TGTGCCATCAGTGAGTCAGGGACAGGGGATCAGCCCCAGCATTTT. It specifies CAISESGTGDQPQHF.

V and J are TRBV6-1 and TRBJ1-4, with 10 bases that match TRBD1. Germline V gives CDR1 MNHNS, CDR2 SASEGT. V was pared by 3 bases and J by 7 bases, with 14 bases of the junction left unmatched. The CDR3 is made up of 18 amino acids. The CDR3 DNA reads TGTGCCAGCAGTGATCGGGACAGGGGTGCCAGTTGGCTTGAAAAACTGTTTTTT. It encodes CASSDRDRGASWLEKLFF.

Of note for this clonotype: This could be a read error, since a much larger clone is one nucleotide away. This chain uses TRBV6-9 with TRBJ2-5, with D maybe TRBD2 (6 bases). CDR1 is MNHGY and CDR2 is SVAAGI in the germline V gene. This CDR3 contains 13 residues. CDR3 coding DNA: TGTGTCAGCAGTTATGGGGGGCAAGAGACCCAGTACTTC. It is translated as CVSSYGGQETQYF.